Each of the 12 T cell receptor beta chains below was sequenced from the same sample in a study of T cell changes during pregnancy in multiple sclerosis. TCRdb's table, derived via immunoSEQ multiplex PCR, lists solely in-frame clones and lacks some. This sample carries about 53,000 clones, 90% of them seen once, and the ten largest clones take roughly 3.2%. Sample: CD8+ T cells from peripheral blood mononuclear cells, taken before pregnancy. These receptors all stem from a female donor with multiple sclerosis, enrolled in a pregnancy study.

V usage is TRBV7-9 and J usage is TRBJ1-2; the D is unclear. V lost 3 bases and J lost 0, with 8 bases in between. Germline loops: CDR1 SEHNR, CDR2 FQNEAQ (reference sequence). The CDR3 is 14 residues long. The DNA of the CDR3 is TGTGCCAGCAGCTTGGGAGGGTCTAACTATGGCTACACCTTC. Its translation is CASSLGGSNYGYTF.

This sequence joins TRBV7-8 and TRBJ2-1, with 10 bases aligning to TRBD2. The CDR3 is 15 amino acids. J gave up 7 bases and V 5 bases, and 8 bases lay outside the gene matches. The germline gives CDR1 SGHVS, CDR2 FQNEAQ. The CDR3 DNA sequence: TGTGCCAGCAGCGGCGCCAGCGGGGGGGTAAATGAGCAGTTCTTC. Protein product: CASSGASGGVNEQFF.

The chain couples TRBV7-6 to TRBJ1-1; TRBD1 aligns across 7 bases. The CDR3 is 16 amino acids. V trimming: 0 bases; J trimming: 0 bases; junction bases outside the gene matches: 4. Germline V lookup: CDR1 SGHVS, CDR2 FNYEAQ. The CDR3, as DNA: TGTGCCAGCAGCTTAGCCCCGGGACAGATGAACACTGAAGCTTTCTTT. The encoded protein is CASSLAPGQMNTEAFF.

This rearrangement joins TRBV30 to TRBJ2-7; the D gene is possibly TRBD2 (6 bases). CDR3 length: 15 amino acids. V lost 4 bases to trimming and J lost 2 bases, with 18 bases between them. Looked up from germline, CDR1 is GTSNPN and CDR2 is SVGIG (reference sequence). The CDR3 DNA sequence: TGTGCCTGGACCCTCGGGACTGTCTCCACCTACGAGCAGTACTTC. It codes for CAWTLGTVSTYEQYF. Full variable domain (outside the CDR3, taken from reference TRBV30 and TRBJ2-7): SQTIHQWPATLVQPVGSPLSLECTVEGTSNPNLYWYRQAAGRGLQLLFYSVGIGQISSEVPQNLSASRPQDRQFILSSKKLLLSDSGFYLCAWTLGTVSTYEQYFGPGTRLTVT.

This chain connects TRBV30 to TRBJ1-5, with D perhaps TRBD1 (5 bases). The CDR3 length is 15 residues. Trimming took off 3 bases at V and 0 bases at J, with 12 bases between the two ends. The germline CDR1 and CDR2 sequences are GTSNPN and SVGIG (reference sequence). CDR3 in amino acids: CAWRGQGDSNQPQHF. The CDR3, as DNA: TGTGCCTGGAGGGGGCAGGGTGATAGCAATCAGCCCCAGCATTTT. The full variable domain, with the rest looked up from reference TRBV30 and TRBJ1-5, is SQTIHQWPATLVQPVGSPLSLECTVEGTSNPNLYWYRQAAGRGLQLLFYSVGIGQISSEVPQNLSASRPQDRQFILSSKKLLLSDSGFYLCAWRGQGDSNQPQHFGDGTRLSIL.

This sequence joins TRBV4-1 and TRBJ2-3; a possible D gene is TRBD2 (7 bases). Germline V gene data show CDR1 as MGHRA and CDR2 as YSYEKL. Trimming took off 0 bases at V and 2 bases at J, with 15 bases between the two ends. CDR3 length: 17 amino acids. The CDR3 region has the DNA TGCGCCAGCAGCCAAGAGGATGGGGGGGCCGACACAGATACGCAGTATTTT. Translated: CASSQEDGGADTDTQYF.

The chain couples TRBV4-3 to TRBJ2-3, with 8 nucleotides matching TRBD2. CDR3 length equals 14 residues. J was trimmed by 4 bases and V by 4 bases; bases with no gene match: 4. Germline V lookup: CDR1 LGHNA, CDR2 YSLEER. The CDR3 nucleotides read TGCGCCAGCAGCCTTTTAGCGGGGCCAGATACGCAGTATTTT. Encoded protein: CASSLLAGPDTQYF.

The chain has TRBV19 and TRBJ2-1, with 10 bases identical to TRBD1. V lost 8 bases and J lost 7; bases outside the gene matches: 8. The CDR3 spans 14 residues. Germline V gives CDR1 LNHDA, CDR2 SQIVND (reference sequence). DNA for the CDR3: TGTGCCAGTGGCCCTGGACAGGGGGGTAATGAGCAGTTCTTC. Translation: CASGPGQGGNEQFF.

In DNA form, the CDR3 reads TGTGCCACGCGGGGGGGTCGGCGAAGCTCCTACAATGAGCAGTTCTTC. Protein product: CATRGGRRSSYNEQFF. The rearrangement links TRBV19 to TRBJ2-1, with 9 bases matching TRBD2. With 10 bases clipped from V and 0 bases from J, the junction kept 10 bases outside the gene matches. The CDR3 covers 16 residues. Germline loops: CDR1 LNHDA, CDR2 SQIVND (reference sequence).

Comment on this clone: Different DNA sequences within this sample yield the same CDR3. The chain joins TRBV7-6 to TRBJ1-1; 7 positions match TRBD1. Germline V gene data show CDR1 as SGHVS and CDR2 as FNYEAQ. This CDR3 contains 14 residues. The V and J ends lost 3 bases and 5 bases, in that order; junction bases with no gene match: 6. The DNA of the CDR3 is TGTGCCAGCAGCTTGGCAGGGGGGAATACTGAAGCTTTCTTT. The encoded protein is CASSLAGGNTEAFF.

J is TRBJ1-5 and V is TRBV19, with 8 bases matching TRBD1. CDR1 and CDR2 from the germline V gene are LNHDA and SQIVND (reference sequence). Unmatched junction bases numbered 19, after V lost 8 bases and J lost 7 bases. The CDR3 spans 17 residues. The CDR3 reads CASDPSGGWKYDQPQHF. CDR3 sequence (DNA): TGTGCCAGTGATCCATCAGGGGGCTGGAAATATGACCAGCCCCAGCATTTT.

This clone has more than one count but fewer than ten. The chain has TRBV7-9 and TRBJ1-1; TRBD1 aligns across 8 bases. CDR1 is SEHNR and CDR2 is FQNEAQ in the germline V gene (reference sequence). This CDR3 spans 15 amino acids. Trimming removed 3 bases from V and 0 bases from J; junction bases left unmatched: 3. The CDR3: CASSLDRVMNTEAFF. For the CDR3, the DNA is TGTGCCAGCAGCTTGGACAGGGTAATGAACACTGAAGCTTTCTTT.